The T cell receptor beta chain under discussion was sequenced for a study of control samples from healthy donors and cancer patients (dated by TCRdb to 2020 to 2022). The CDR3 runs 14 residues from the cysteine to the phenylalanine. Of the read, only the CDR3 DNA is kept; its 42 bases are in frame from base 1. V gives up 1 base and J gives up 4 bases, and the segment between their germline ends measures 10 bases. CDR1 and CDR2 are read off the germline V gene as SGHVS and FNYEAQ. Libraries came from the immunoSEQ multiplex PCR assay. As stored in TCRdb, this immuneACCESS dataset retains in-frame rearrangements with V and J assigned. A fraction of the clones does not appear; measured against another copy, unresolved V genes explain less than half of the discrepancy, and the remainder lacks a known reason. This sample has around 180,000 clones in its table, and about nine tenths of those were observed once. The biggest ten clones account for around 2% of the sample.

A remark on this clone: Its antigen target is currently unknown. It has no much larger one-base neighbor in the sample; base qualities were not kept.

This clonotype originated in a woman in her 40s in good health. This chain is built from TRBV7-6 and TRBJ1-1, with TRBD1 as a weak D call on 5 bases. Sequences were obtained from blood. The DNA sequence follows: TGTGCCAGCAGCTTAGAGGCGCAGGGCACTGAAGCTTTCTTT. Translated, this gives CASSLEAQGTEAFF.